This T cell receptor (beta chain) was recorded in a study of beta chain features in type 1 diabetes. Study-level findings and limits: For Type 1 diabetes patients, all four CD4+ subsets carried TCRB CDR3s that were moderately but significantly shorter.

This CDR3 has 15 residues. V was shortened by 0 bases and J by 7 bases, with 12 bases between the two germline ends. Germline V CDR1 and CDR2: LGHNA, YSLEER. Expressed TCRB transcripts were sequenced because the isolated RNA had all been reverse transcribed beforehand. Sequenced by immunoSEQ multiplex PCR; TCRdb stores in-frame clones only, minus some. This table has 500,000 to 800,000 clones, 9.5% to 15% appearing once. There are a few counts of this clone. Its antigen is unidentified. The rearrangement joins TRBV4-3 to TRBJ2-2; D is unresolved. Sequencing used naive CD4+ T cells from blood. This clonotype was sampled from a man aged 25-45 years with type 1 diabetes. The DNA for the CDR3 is TGCGCCAGCAGCCAAGAGGTACGGGCGGACGGGGAGCTGTTTTTT. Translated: CASSQEVRADGELFF.